A single sample is the source of the 25 T cell receptor beta chains below, sequenced in a study of cytomegalovirus exposure and HLA in healthy donors. Researchers ran the PCR with 60 Vbeta and 13 Jbeta primers. Measured with immunoSEQ multiplex PCR; TCRdb has only the in-frame clones, and not every one. This table holds around 150,000 clones, just under 65% found once. Input material: PBMCs. These receptor sequences come from a woman aged 60-75 years in good health and CMV-seropositive.

This clone has more than one count but fewer than ten. The chain carries TRBV9 and TRBJ2-1, with TRBD1 as a possible D gene (6 bases). V dropped 4 bases and J dropped 7 bases, with 9 bases sitting between them. The CDR3 contains 12 residues. Germline V gene data show CDR1 as SGDLS and CDR2 as YYNGEE. This CDR3 is CASSPGANEQFF. Written as DNA, the CDR3 is TGTGCCAGCAGCCCAGGGGCTAATGAGCAGTTCTTC. Variable domain in full (rest from reference TRBV9 and TRBJ2-1): DSGVTQTPKHLITATGQRVTLRCSPRSGDLSVYWYQQSLDQGLQFLIQYYNGEERAKGNILERFSAQQFPDLHSELNLSSLELGDSALYFCASSPGANEQFFGPGTRLTVL.

This clone showed up just a few times. This chain links TRBV7-3 with TRBJ2-2, with TRBD2 matching 16 bases. V lost 2 bases to trimming and J lost 6 bases; unmatched junction nucleotides: 3. The CDR3 runs to 17 residues. Germline V gene data show CDR1 as SGHTA and CDR2 as FQGTGA. CDR3 sequence: CASSLPGLAGGAGELFF. In DNA, the CDR3 is TGTGCCAGCAGCTTACCGGGACTAGCGGGAGGGGCCGGGGAGCTGTTTTTT.

The V gene is TRBV5-1, the J gene TRBJ2-1, with 7 bases lining up with TRBD2. The V segment lost 0 bases and the J segment 3 bases; nucleotides outside the gene matches: 3. Germline V gives CDR1 SGHRS, CDR2 YFSETQ. The CDR3 extends over 15 amino acids. The CDR3 bases are TGCGCCAGCAGCTTGGCGGCTAGCGGCTACAATGAGCAGTTCTTC. It encodes CASSLAASGYNEQFF.

The chain recombines TRBV5-1 with TRBJ2-5, with D tentatively TRBD2 (6 bases). The germline V gene has CDR1 SGHRS and CDR2 YFSETQ. Trimming took off 3 bases at V and 2 bases at J, with 14 bases between the two ends. CDR3 length equals 15 residues. The CDR3 is CASSSGGVPQETQYF. CDR3 bases: TGCGCCAGCAGCTCTGGAGGGGTCCCTCAAGAGACCCAGTACTTC.

This clone showed up just a few times. The chain links TRBV6-4 to TRBJ2-7, with D hard to call. There are 15 residues in the CDR3. Germline lookup yields CDR1 MRHNA and CDR2 SNTAGT. V lost 2 bases and J 3 bases, leaving 14 bases between the germline ends. CDR3 nucleotide sequence: TGTGCCAGCAGTGACGCGGAATGGAAAAGCTACGAGCAGTACTTC. Its protein is CASSDAEWKSYEQYF.

V usage is TRBV30 and J usage is TRBJ1-2, with D maybe TRBD1 (5 bases). Trimming pared 1 base from V and 8 bases from J, leaving 14 bases between. This CDR3 is 13 amino acids long. CDR1 GTSNPN and CDR2 SVGIG come from the germline V gene (reference sequence). The CDR3 is CAWSASGTVGYTF. The CDR3 DNA sequence: TGTGCCTGGAGTGCCTCCGGGACTGTCGGCTACACCTTC.

The rearrangement uses TRBV19 and TRBJ2-7; 10 bases align to TRBD1. This CDR3 has 14 amino acids. V lost 4 bases to trimming and J lost 3 bases; unmatched junction nucleotides: 3. Germline V gene data show CDR1 as LNHDA and CDR2 as SQIVND (reference sequence). This CDR3 is CASSRTGGGYEQYF. For the CDR3, the DNA is TGTGCCAGTAGTAGGACAGGGGGAGGCTACGAGCAGTACTTC.

The gene calls are TRBV9 and TRBJ2-3, with 8 bases matching TRBD2. J lost 1 base, V lost 5 bases, and 9 bases had no gene match. From germline, CDR1 is SGDLS and CDR2 YYNGEE. The CDR3 contains 16 residues. In DNA, the CDR3 is TGTGCCAGCAGTCCATCTAACGGGAGGGGCACAGATACGCAGTATTTT. The encoded protein is CASSPSNGRGTDTQYF. Together with reference TRBV9 and TRBJ2-3, the CDR3 gives the full variable domain: DSGVTQTPKHLITATGQRVTLRCSPRSGDLSVYWYQQSLDQGLQFLIQYYNGEERAKGNILERFSAQQFPDLHSELNLSSLELGDSALYFCASSPSNGRGTDTQYFGPGTRLTVL.

This chain uses TRBV4-2 with TRBJ1-2; no definite D call. CDR3 length equals 15 residues. Germline CDR1 reads LGHNA; CDR2 reads YNFKEQ. Between the trimmed V and J ends, which lost 1 base and 0 bases, there was a span of 9 bases. As DNA, the CDR3 is TGTGCCAGCAGCCAAGGAGGGTCCCCTAACTATGGCTACACCTTC. It is translated as CASSQGGSPNYGYTF.

This chain connects TRBV13 to TRBJ2-5, with TRBD1 identical over 10 bases. Judging by the DNA end, TRBJ2-7 fits better; the J call may be wrong. Per the germline V gene, CDR1 is PRHDT and CDR2 is FYEKMQ (reference sequence). This CDR3 has 15 amino acids. The CDR3 nucleotides are TGTGCCAGCAACCGCCGGGACAGGGGTAAGGGCGAGCAGTACTTC. This codes for CASNRRDRGKGEQYF.

This clone was recorded a few times. The CDR3: CASSLGGSAEQYF. CDR3 bases: TGTGCCAGCAGCTTAGGAGGTAGTGCCGAGCAGTACTTC. V gene TRBV11-2 combines with J gene TRBJ2-7; D gene ambiguous. This CDR3 is built from 13 residues. The V gene lost 1 base and the J gene lost 6 bases, with 10 bases spanning the gap. The germline CDR1 and CDR2 sequences are SGHAT and FQNNGV. The entire variable domain, with the rest obtained from reference TRBV11-2 and TRBJ2-7, is as follows: EAGVAQSPRYKIIEKRQSVAFWCNPISGHATLYWYQQILGQGPKLLIQFQNNGVVDDSQLPKDRFSAERLKGVDSTLKIQPAKLEDSAVYLCASSLGGSAEQYFGPGTRLTVT.

The V call is TRBV5-1, the J call TRBJ2-2; maybe TRBD2 (6 bases). CDR3 size: 15 residues. Per germline, CDR1 SGHRS and CDR2 YFSETQ. Trimming shortened V by 2 bases and J by 7 bases, and 15 bases separated the two germline ends. CDR3: CASSFYGGDGGELFF. In nucleotides, the CDR3 is TGCGCCAGCAGCTTCTACGGCGGGGATGGCGGGGAGCTGTTTTTT.

V usage is TRBV27 and J usage is TRBJ1-4, with D perhaps TRBD1 (6 bases). This CDR3 region has 15 residues. CDR1 and CDR2 from the germline V gene are MNHEY and SMNVEV (reference sequence). V shed 6 bases and J shed 1 base, with 12 bases lying between them. The CDR3 loop is CASRVLDRTNEKLFF. Here the CDR3 DNA reads TGTGCCAGCAGGGTGTTGGACAGAACTAATGAAAAACTGTTTTTT.

This chain joins TRBV7-9 and TRBJ2-7; TRBD1 matches 8 bases. V shed 5 bases and J 4 bases; nucleotides not matched to a gene: 10. Per the germline V gene, CDR1 is SEHNR and CDR2 is FQNEAQ (reference sequence). There are 15 residues in the CDR3. The CDR3 sequence: CASSRAGGAGYEQYF. In DNA form, the CDR3 reads TGTGCCAGCAGCCGGGCAGGGGGCGCGGGATACGAGCAGTACTTC. Combining the CDR3 with reference TRBV7-9 and TRBJ2-7 gives the whole variable domain DTGVSQNPRHKITKRGQNVTFRCDPISEHNRLYWYRQTLGQGPEFLTYFQNEAQLEKSRLLSDRFSAERPKGSFSTLEIQRTEQGDSAMYLCASSRAGGAGYEQYFGPGTRLTVT.

The V and J genes are TRBV7-2 and TRBJ1-4; D is perhaps TRBD1 (5 bases). Germline CDR1 is SGHTA and CDR2 is FQGNSA. Between the trimmed V and J ends, which lost 4 bases and 8 bases, there was a span of 17 bases. The CDR3 extends over 15 amino acids. In DNA, the CDR3 is TGTGCCAGCAGCTCCACTCGCCAGGGCTGGGAAAAACTGTTTTTT. It yields the protein CASSSTRQGWEKLFF.

The chain couples TRBV2 to TRBJ2-7; 8 bases agree with TRBD1. Germline V gene data show CDR1 as SNHLY and CDR2 as FYNNEI. The CDR3 contains 13 residues. With 8 bases clipped from V and 0 bases from J, the junction kept 3 bases outside the gene matches. CDR3 amino acids: CASRGQASYEQYF. CDR3 sequence (DNA): TGTGCCAGCCGGGGACAGGCCTCCTACGAGCAGTACTTC.

For the CDR3, the DNA is TGTGCCAGCAGCTTAGACAGGGGTTTAGAGACCCAGTACTTC. Protein product: CASSLDRGLETQYF. The chain employs TRBV11-2 and TRBJ2-5; D might be TRBD1 (6 bases). Deletions cut 0 bases from V and 4 bases from J, with 9 bases between. The CDR3 consists of 14 residues. Germline V gene sequence: CDR1 SGHAT, CDR2 FQNNGV.

This clone was detected only a few times. This chain links TRBV29-1 with TRBJ1-4, with 10 bases aligning to TRBD1. Looked up from germline, CDR1 is SQVTM and CDR2 is ANQGSEA. Unmatched junction bases numbered 6, after V lost 0 bases and J lost 8 bases. CDR3 length equals 15 residues. For the CDR3, the DNA is TGCAGCGTTGAAGACAGACAGGGGGCTCGGGAAAAACTGTTTTTT. Its translation is CSVEDRQGAREKLFF.

This clone was seen a single time. V is TRBV2 and J is TRBJ2-1; the D is unclear. This CDR3 has 15 amino acids. The V gene's germline CDR1 is SNHLY and CDR2 FYNNEI. Trimming took off 5 bases at V and 6 bases at J, with 17 bases between the two ends. CDR3 amino acids: CASSPSLGTFNEQFF. DNA for the CDR3: TGTGCCAGCAGTCCTAGTCTCGGCACCTTCAATGAGCAGTTCTTC.

This chain uses TRBV4-1 with TRBJ2-7, with TRBD1 identical over 11 bases. Trimming cost V 1 base and J 6 bases; bases outside gene matches: 2. This CDR3 spans 14 amino acids. Germline CDR1 MGHRA, CDR2 YSYEKL. CDR3 in amino acids: CASSQGTGGAEQYF. The CDR3 DNA reads TGCGCCAGCAGCCAAGGGACAGGGGGCGCCGAGCAGTACTTC.

The chain combines TRBV28 with TRBJ2-4; TRBD1 matches at 8 bases. Germline values: CDR1 MDHEN, CDR2 SYDVKM. Unmatched junction bases numbered 4, after V lost 4 bases and J lost 5 bases. This CDR3 comprises 14 residues. The CDR3, as DNA: TGTGCCAGCAGTTCCCCGGGACAGGAAAACATTCAGTACTTC. Amino acid sequence: CASSSPGQENIQYF.

The chain is built from TRBV4-3 and TRBJ2-5; 7 bases agree with TRBD2. TRBJ2-7 explains the end of the DNA better; the J call may be wrong. Germline V gene sequence: CDR1 LGHNA, CDR2 YSLEER. This CDR3 is built from 16 residues. The CDR3 nucleotides read TGCGCCAGCAGCCAAGTGGGAGGGAGGGCCTCCTACGAGCAGTACTTC. It is translated as CASSQVGGRASYEQYF.

The chain links TRBV28 to TRBJ2-1, with a weak D call TRBD2 (6 bases). CDR3 length: 16 residues. The ends were cut back, 2 bases at V and 1 base at J, with 12 bases in the middle. CDR1 and CDR2 (germline): MDHEN, SYDVKM. The DNA for the CDR3 is TGTGCCAGCAGTTTAGAGGCCGCGGGGTCCTACAATGAGCAGTTCTTC. This codes for CASSLEAAGSYNEQFF.

The rearrangement links TRBV6-5 to TRBJ2-5; D is unclear. Gene TRBJ2-7 matches the end of the DNA better, so the J call may be wrong. The germline CDR1 and CDR2 sequences are MNHEY and SVGAGI. CDR3 size: 14 residues. The CDR3 nucleotides read TGTGCCAGCAGTTACTCGCGTACCTCCTACGAGCAGTACTTC. Its translation: CASSYSRTSYEQYF.

The chain recombines TRBV2 with TRBJ1-1; unclear D gene. The germline gives CDR1 SNHLY, CDR2 FYNNEI. V was cut by 2 bases and J by 3 bases, with 4 bases left in between. The CDR3 runs to 12 residues. CDR3 coding DNA: TGTGCCAGCAGTGAACGGTACACTGAAGCTTTCTTT. Its protein product is CASSERYTEAFF.